The sequence of this TCR beta chain was determined in a study of a mutant IDH1 vaccine in newly diagnosed glioma. Profiling relied on immunoSEQ multiplex PCR, and the TCRdb table lists in-frame clones only, not all of them. Among about 25,000 clones listed, roughly 80% were seen once. Time point described: week 11, during vaccination. In every dose of vaccine, 300 ug of mutant IDH1 20-mer peptide was given alongside topical imiquimod. A word on this clone: Antigen unknown.

Germline-derived CDR1 and CDR2 are LNHNV and YYDKDF (reference sequence). V was trimmed by 2 bases and J by 7 bases, leaving 12 bases between them. The CDR3 is made up of 14 amino acids. The receptor comes from a woman under 30 with glioma. The chain carries TRBV15 and TRBJ1-5, with D unclear. The sample consisted of PBMCs, taken from a glioma patient whose treatment included an IDH1 peptide vaccine. CDR3 amino acids: CATSRIEGWQPQHF. The DNA of the CDR3 is TGTGCCACCAGCAGAATAGAGGGATGGCAGCCCCAGCATTTT.